The 24 T cell receptor beta chains below were found in one sample sequenced in a study of T cell responses to AZD1222 COVID-19 vaccine. The table came from immunoSEQ multiplex PCR; TCRdb's copy has only in-frame clones and leaves some out. The sample yields about 100,000 clones, roughly 90% seen once. This specimen was peripheral blood, taken on day 0 of MenACWY control vaccination. These TCRs come from an adult in good health.

The chain employs TRBV19 and TRBJ1-2; no clear D gene. CDR1 LNHDA and CDR2 SQIVND come from the germline V gene (reference sequence). The CDR3 sequence is 15 residues long. The V gene lost 2 bases and the J gene lost 1 base, with 11 bases spanning the gap. CDR3 DNA: TGTGCCAGTAGTATATATCGAAACAGTAACTATGGCTACACCTTC. It specifies CASSIYRNSNYGYTF. The whole variable domain, remainder taken from reference TRBV19 and TRBJ1-2, is DGGITQSPKYLFRKEGQNVTLSCEQNLNHDAMYWYRQDPGQGLRLIYYSQIVNDFQKGDIAEGYSVSREKKESFPLTVTSAQKNPTAFYLCASSIYRNSNYGYTFGSGTRLTVV.

This chain connects TRBV19 to TRBJ1-6; a possible D gene is TRBD1 (6 bases). Trimming left V 6 bases short and J 10 bases short, with 13 bases between. The CDR3 is 13 amino acids. Germline V gene data show CDR1 as LNHDA and CDR2 as SQIVND (reference sequence). CDR3 DNA sequence: TGTGCCAGTAGCCTTTCCAGGGGATCACCCCTCCACTTT. Translation gives CASSLSRGSPLHF.

The chain carries TRBV5-4 and TRBJ1-2; 7 bases are shared with TRBD1. V lost 4 bases and J lost 6; bases outside the gene matches: 6. Germline V lookup: CDR1 SGHNT, CDR2 YYREEE (reference sequence). The CDR3 is made up of 13 amino acids. The CDR3 sequence is CASSLGQADGYTF. Written as DNA, the CDR3 is TGTGCCAGCAGCCTAGGACAGGCGGATGGCTACACCTTC.

The V gene is TRBV18, the J gene TRBJ2-1; D tentatively fits TRBD1 or TRBD2 (6 bases each). From germline, CDR1 is KGHSH and CDR2 LQKENI. V dropped 6 bases and J dropped 3 bases, with 15 bases sitting between them. The CDR3 covers 15 residues. The DNA of the CDR3 is TGTGCCAGCTCGCCGGGGGCGGAAGGCTACAATGAGCAGTTCTTC. It specifies CASSPGAEGYNEQFF.

The V gene is TRBV6-2 or TRBV6-3, the J gene TRBJ2-2; TRBD2 matches at 7 bases. This CDR3 has 16 residues. The V gene's germline CDR1 is MNHEY and CDR2 SVGEGT. V lost 6 bases to trimming and J lost 4 bases; unmatched junction nucleotides: 11. CDR3 in DNA: TGTGCCAGCAGCCAAACTAGCGCCGACGTCACCGGGGAGCTGTTTTTT. It is translated as CASSQTSADVTGELFF.

The chain has TRBV3-1 (or the pseudogene TRBV3-2) and TRBJ1-3, with TRBD1 identical over 9 bases. There are 17 residues in the CDR3. Per germline, CDR1 LGHDT and CDR2 YNNKEL (reference sequence). The trim removed 3 bases at V and 3 bases at J, leaving 9 bases unmatched. The CDR3: CASSQHRGQLYGNTIYF. The CDR3 bases are TGTGCCAGCAGCCAGCACAGGGGGCAGTTGTATGGAAACACCATATATTTT.

The gene calls are TRBV21-1 and TRBJ2-2; the DNA was not compared with TRBD1, the D call given in the table. TRBV21-1 is listed as a pseudogene. The CDR3 has 14 amino acids. The CDR3 DNA reads as TGTGCCAGCAGCAAAGGGGCAGGGTGCGGGGAGCTGTTTTTT. Its protein is CASSKGAGCGELFF.

The chain is built from TRBV11-2 and TRBJ2-2, with D perhaps assigned TRBD1 or TRBD2 (5 bases each). Between the trimmed V and J ends, which lost 2 bases and 1 base, there was a span of 14 bases. Germline-derived CDR1 and CDR2 are SGHAT and FQNNGV. The CDR3 totals 17 residues. CDR3: CASSLMKRDGNTGELFF. The CDR3 bases are TGTGCCAGCAGCTTAATGAAGAGGGACGGGAACACCGGGGAGCTGTTTTTT.

The V gene is TRBV24-1, the J gene TRBJ2-3, with a tentative D call TRBD2 (7 bases). Trimming took off 3 bases at V and 4 bases at J, with 13 bases between the two ends. This CDR3 is built from 15 residues. Germline V gives CDR1 KGHDR, CDR2 SFDVKD. The CDR3 reads CATSDSGGAADTQYF. Written as DNA, the CDR3 is TGTGCCACCAGTGATAGTGGGGGGGCCGCAGATACGCAGTATTTT.

This chain joins TRBV9 and TRBJ1-2; 7 bases fit TRBD1. CDR3 length: 15 amino acids. Germline V gives CDR1 SGDLS, CDR2 YYNGEE. V lost 1 base to trimming and J lost 2 bases; unmatched junction nucleotides: 5. Here the CDR3 DNA reads TGTGCCAGCAGCGTATTAGACAGGGCCAACTATGGCTACACCTTC. Translation gives CASSVLDRANYGYTF. Full variable domain (rest looked up from reference TRBV9 and TRBJ1-2): DSGVTQTPKHLITATGQRVTLRCSPRSGDLSVYWYQQSLDQGLQFLIQYYNGEERAKGNILERFSAQQFPDLHSELNLSSLELGDSALYFCASSVLDRANYGYTFGSGTRLTVV.

The V gene is TRBV7-9, the J gene TRBJ1-1; D is unresolved. CDR3 length: 14 amino acids. Germline loops: CDR1 SEHNR, CDR2 FQNEAQ (reference sequence). V lost 3 bases, J lost 4 bases, and 12 bases lay in between. The CDR3 nucleotides read TGTGCCAGCAGCTTGCCAGGCTTGGGCACTGAAGCTTTCTTT. As protein: CASSLPGLGTEAFF.

This sequence joins TRBV4-3 and TRBJ2-7; TRBD1 is a possible D gene (5 bases). The CDR3 loop spans 14 amino acids. Germline V gives CDR1 LGHNA, CDR2 YSLEER. V was pared by 0 bases and J by 3 bases, with 9 bases between. In nucleotides, the CDR3 is TGCGCCAGCAGCCAAGACAGCAGGGACTACGAGCAGTACTTC. Its protein is CASSQDSRDYEQYF.

Concerning this clone itself: Other nucleotide sequences from this sample produce the same CDR3. The chain links TRBV5-6 to TRBJ2-6, with no clear D. The CDR3 spans 15 residues. V gave up 2 bases and J gave up 4 bases, with 10 bases separating them. CDR1 and CDR2 from the germline V gene are SGHDT and YYEEEE. As DNA, the CDR3 is TGTGCCAGCAGCTTAGGAGCTTCAGGGGCCAACGTCCTGACTTTC. This sequence encodes CASSLGASGANVLTF.

This chain connects TRBV20-1 to TRBJ2-7; D call uncertain. The CDR3 has 13 residues. Deletions cut 6 bases from V and 3 bases from J, with 15 bases between. Germline V lookup: CDR1 DFQATT, CDR2 SNEGSKA (reference sequence). This chain's CDR3 is CSASRAFGYEQYF. The CDR3 region has the DNA TGCAGTGCCAGTCGGGCTTTTGGCTACGAGCAGTACTTC.

The chain employs TRBV7-2 and TRBJ2-5, with TRBD1 matching 10 bases. V lost 8 bases to trimming and J lost 5 bases; unmatched junction nucleotides: 11. The CDR3 has 15 amino acids. CDR1 and CDR2 from the germline V gene are SGHTA and FQGNSA. The CDR3 bases are TGTGCCAGCCGAAAACCCGGGACAGGGGTGGAGACCCAGTACTTC. This encodes CASRKPGTGVETQYF.

This clone was counted once. The rearrangement links TRBV5-1 to TRBJ2-3, with TRBD1 as a possible D gene (6 bases). The CDR3 consists of 15 residues. Germline V gene sequence: CDR1 SGHRS, CDR2 YFSETQ. The V end lost 0 bases, the J end lost 5 bases, and 13 bases lay between the germline ends. The CDR3 coding sequence is TGCGCCAGCAGCTTGGCTCTGGGCAGGGGAGATACGCAGTATTTT. Its translation is CASSLALGRGDTQYF.

This chain uses TRBV7-9 with TRBJ2-4; D gene uncertain. This CDR3 spans 14 amino acids. V lost 4 bases, J lost 2 bases, and 9 bases lay in between. Germline CDR1 reads SEHNR; CDR2 reads FQNEAQ (reference sequence). In nucleotides, the CDR3 is TGTGCCAGCAGCTCCGCATCACCCAAAAACATTCAGTACTTC. Its translation is CASSSASPKNIQYF.

The V and J genes are TRBV10-1 and TRBJ1-2; D gene ambiguous. The CDR3 length is 12 residues. CDR1 and CDR2 (germline): WNHNN, SYGVQD (reference sequence). With 4 bases removed from V and 5 bases from J, the gap between germline ends came to 8 bases. In DNA form, the CDR3 reads TGCGCCAGCAGTGCCGGGAGTTATGGCTACACCTTC. Translation gives CASSAGSYGYTF.

The sample holds many counts of this clone. At the DNA level, this CDR3 is encoded by other sequences in the same sample as well. V and J are TRBV9 and TRBJ2-7; 7 bases match TRBD2. With V trimmed by 3 bases and J by 3 bases, 6 bases remained unmatched. The CDR3 loop spans 14 amino acids. Per the germline V gene, CDR1 is SGDLS and CDR2 is YYNGEE. The CDR3 DNA sequence: TGTGCCAGCAGCGCAAGCGGGGTGGGCTACGAGCAGTACTTC. Its translation is CASSASGVGYEQYF. The full variable domain, completed using reference TRBV9 and TRBJ2-7, is DSGVTQTPKHLITATGQRVTLRCSPRSGDLSVYWYQQSLDQGLQFLIQYYNGEERAKGNILERFSAQQFPDLHSELNLSSLELGDSALYFCASSASGVGYEQYFGPGTRLTVT.

This clone was observed a single time. The rearrangement uses TRBV18 and TRBJ1-1, with D unclear. The ends were cut back, 0 bases at V and 3 bases at J, with 8 bases in the middle. The CDR3 runs to 14 residues. Germline V lookup: CDR1 KGHSH, CDR2 LQKENI. The CDR3 here is CASSPPVGYTEAFF. The CDR3 coding sequence is TGTGCCAGCTCACCACCAGTAGGGTACACTGAAGCTTTCTTT.

This chain joins TRBV28 and TRBJ1-1, with D uncertain. V was pared by 6 bases and J by 5 bases, with 10 bases between. Germline V CDR1 and CDR2: MDHEN, SYDVKM. The CDR3 loop spans 12 amino acids. The CDR3 sequence: CASSPDGTEAFF. The CDR3 DNA reads TGTGCCAGCAGCCCAGATGGGACTGAAGCTTTCTTT.

This clone was seen just once. The V gene is TRBV7-9, the J gene TRBJ2-3; D possibly uses TRBD1 or TRBD2 (6 bases each). This CDR3 is built from 14 residues. Trimming took 5 bases from V and 2 from J, leaving 11 bases between them. Germline V gene data show CDR1 as SEHNR and CDR2 as FQNEAQ (reference sequence). This CDR3 is CASSISGATDTQYF. The CDR3 nucleotides read TGTGCCAGCAGCATTTCGGGGGCCACAGATACGCAGTATTTT.

This clone was picked up one time. At one end, the junction sequence differs from germline, possibly due to a read error. The chain is built from TRBV7-7 and TRBJ1-1; D uncertain. This CDR3 region has 13 residues. The germline V gene has CDR1 SSHAT and CDR2 FNYEAQ (reference sequence). CDR3 in DNA: TGTGCTAGCAGCCCGAGCCGGGACACTGAAGCTTTCTTT. This gives the protein CASSPSRDTEAFF.

The rearrangement uses TRBV27 and TRBJ1-1; 9 nucleotides agree with TRBD1. Germline V gene data show CDR1 as MNHEY and CDR2 as SMNVEV (reference sequence). J gave up 10 bases and V 7 bases, and 13 bases lay outside the gene matches. The CDR3 extends over 14 amino acids. This CDR3 is CASNISGTGRRAFF. The CDR3 DNA reads TGTGCCAGCAATATCTCTGGGACAGGGAGGCGAGCTTTCTTT.